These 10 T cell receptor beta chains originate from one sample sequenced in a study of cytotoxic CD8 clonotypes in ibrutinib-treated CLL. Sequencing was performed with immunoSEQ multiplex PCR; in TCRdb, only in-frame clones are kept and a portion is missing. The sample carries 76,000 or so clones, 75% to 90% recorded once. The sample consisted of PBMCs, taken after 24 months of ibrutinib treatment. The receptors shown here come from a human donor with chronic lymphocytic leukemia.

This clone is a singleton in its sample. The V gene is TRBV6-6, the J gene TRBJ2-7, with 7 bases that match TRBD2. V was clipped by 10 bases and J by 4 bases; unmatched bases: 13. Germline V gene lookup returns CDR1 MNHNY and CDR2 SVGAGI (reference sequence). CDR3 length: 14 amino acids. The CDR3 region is CATVRGGSQYEQYF. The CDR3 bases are TGTGCCACCGTACGGGGCGGGAGTCAATACGAGCAGTACTTC.

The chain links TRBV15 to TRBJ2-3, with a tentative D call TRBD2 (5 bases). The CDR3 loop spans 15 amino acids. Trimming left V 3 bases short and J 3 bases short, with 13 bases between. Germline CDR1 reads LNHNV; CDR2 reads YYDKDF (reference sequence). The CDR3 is CATSRTISGTDTQYF. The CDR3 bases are TGTGCCACCAGCAGGACAATCAGCGGAACAGATACGCAGTATTTT.

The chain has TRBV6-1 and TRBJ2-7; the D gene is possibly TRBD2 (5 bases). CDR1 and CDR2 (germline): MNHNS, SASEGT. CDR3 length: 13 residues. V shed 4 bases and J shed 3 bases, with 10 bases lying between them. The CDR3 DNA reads TGTGCCAGCAGTGTACCGGACTTCTACGAGCAGTACTTC. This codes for CASSVPDFYEQYF.

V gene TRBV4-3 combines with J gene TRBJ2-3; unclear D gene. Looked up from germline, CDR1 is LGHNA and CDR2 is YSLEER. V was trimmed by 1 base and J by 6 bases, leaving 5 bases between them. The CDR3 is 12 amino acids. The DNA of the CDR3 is TGCGCCAGCAGCCAAGGAGACGATACGCAGTATTTT. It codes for CASSQGDDTQYF.

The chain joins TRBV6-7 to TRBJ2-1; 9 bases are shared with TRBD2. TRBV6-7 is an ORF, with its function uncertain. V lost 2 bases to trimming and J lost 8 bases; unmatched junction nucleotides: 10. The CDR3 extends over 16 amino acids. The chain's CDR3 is CASSYATSGYIHEQFF. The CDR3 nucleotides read TGTGCCAGCAGTTACGCAACTAGCGGGTATATTCATGAGCAGTTCTTC.

DNA for the CDR3: TGTGCCAGCATGGGCCCTGGACCGACTCCAAGTGTAACAGATACGCAGTATTTT. This translates into CASMGPGPTPSVTDTQYF. This sequence joins TRBV2 and TRBJ2-3; D remains ambiguous. Trimming left V 7 bases short and J 3 bases short, with 26 bases between. This CDR3 has 18 amino acids. Germline-derived CDR1 and CDR2 are SNHLY and FYNNEI.

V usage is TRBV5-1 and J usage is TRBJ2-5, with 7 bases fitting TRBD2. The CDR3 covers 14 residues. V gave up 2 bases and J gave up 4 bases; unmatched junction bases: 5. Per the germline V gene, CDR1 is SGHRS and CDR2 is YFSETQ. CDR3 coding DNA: TGCGCCAGCAGCTTAGCGGGAATCCGAGAGACCCAGTACTTC. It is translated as CASSLAGIRETQYF.

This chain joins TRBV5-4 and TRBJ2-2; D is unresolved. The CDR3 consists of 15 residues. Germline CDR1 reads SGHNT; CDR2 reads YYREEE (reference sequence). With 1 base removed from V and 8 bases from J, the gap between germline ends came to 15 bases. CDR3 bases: TGTGCCAGCAGCTTGTTTACCCCTAAACCGGGGGAGCTGTTTTTT. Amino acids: CASSLFTPKPGELFF.

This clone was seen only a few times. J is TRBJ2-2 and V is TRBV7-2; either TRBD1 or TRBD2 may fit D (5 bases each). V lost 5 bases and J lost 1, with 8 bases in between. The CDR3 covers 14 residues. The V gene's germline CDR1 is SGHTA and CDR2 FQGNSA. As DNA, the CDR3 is TGTGCCAGCAGCCGGGACGGGAACACCGGGGAGCTGTTTTTT. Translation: CASSRDGNTGELFF.

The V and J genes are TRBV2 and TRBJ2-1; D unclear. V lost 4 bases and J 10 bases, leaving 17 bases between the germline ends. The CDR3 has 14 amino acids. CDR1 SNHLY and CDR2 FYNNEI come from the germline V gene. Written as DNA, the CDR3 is TGTGCCAGCAGTGTTCTGCTCGGGTTAGGGGAGCAGTTCTTC. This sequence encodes CASSVLLGLGEQFF.